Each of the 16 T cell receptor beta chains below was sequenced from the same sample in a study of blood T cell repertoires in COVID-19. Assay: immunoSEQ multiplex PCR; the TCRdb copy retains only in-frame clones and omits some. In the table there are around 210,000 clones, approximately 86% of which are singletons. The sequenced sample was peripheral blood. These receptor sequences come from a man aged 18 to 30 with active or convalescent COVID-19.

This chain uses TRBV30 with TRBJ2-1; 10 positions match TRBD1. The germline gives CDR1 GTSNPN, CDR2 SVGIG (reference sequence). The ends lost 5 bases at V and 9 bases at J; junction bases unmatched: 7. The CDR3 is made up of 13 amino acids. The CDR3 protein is CAWGGGTGVEQFF. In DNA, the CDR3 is TGTGCCTGGGGGGGAGGGACAGGGGTTGAGCAGTTCTTC.

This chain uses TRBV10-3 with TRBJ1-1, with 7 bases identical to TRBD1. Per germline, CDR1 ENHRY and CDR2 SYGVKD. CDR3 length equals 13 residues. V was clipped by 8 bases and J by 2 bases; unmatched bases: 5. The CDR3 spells CAIGTDVNTEAFF. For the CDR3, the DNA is TGTGCCATCGGGACAGACGTTAACACTGAAGCTTTCTTT.

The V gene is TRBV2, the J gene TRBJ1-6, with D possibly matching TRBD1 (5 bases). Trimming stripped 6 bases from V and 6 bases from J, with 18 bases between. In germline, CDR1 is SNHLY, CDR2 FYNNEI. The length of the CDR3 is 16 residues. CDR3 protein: CASSIRGAGFNSPLHF. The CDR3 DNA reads TGTGCCAGCAGCATCCGGGGCGCGGGGTTTAATTCACCCCTCCACTTT.

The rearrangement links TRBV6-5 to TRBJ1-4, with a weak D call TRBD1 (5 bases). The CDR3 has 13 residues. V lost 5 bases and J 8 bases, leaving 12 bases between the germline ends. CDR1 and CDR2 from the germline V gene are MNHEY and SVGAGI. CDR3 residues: CASSPRRTEKLFF. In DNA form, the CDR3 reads TGTGCCAGCAGTCCCCGGCGGACAGAAAAACTGTTTTTT.

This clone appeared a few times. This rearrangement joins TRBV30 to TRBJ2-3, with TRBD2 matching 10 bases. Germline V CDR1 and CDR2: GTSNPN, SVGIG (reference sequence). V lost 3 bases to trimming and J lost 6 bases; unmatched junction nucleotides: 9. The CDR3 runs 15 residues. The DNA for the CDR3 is TGTGCCTGGAGAATAGCGGGAGGACTTGGGGATACGCAGTATTTT. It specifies CAWRIAGGLGDTQYF.

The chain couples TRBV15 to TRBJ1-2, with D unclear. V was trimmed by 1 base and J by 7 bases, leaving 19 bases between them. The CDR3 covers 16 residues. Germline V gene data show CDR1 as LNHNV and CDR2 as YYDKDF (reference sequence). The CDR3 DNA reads TGTGCCACCAGCAGAGCGGGTCGGGCGCGGGATTTTGGCTACACCTTC. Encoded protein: CATSRAGRARDFGYTF.

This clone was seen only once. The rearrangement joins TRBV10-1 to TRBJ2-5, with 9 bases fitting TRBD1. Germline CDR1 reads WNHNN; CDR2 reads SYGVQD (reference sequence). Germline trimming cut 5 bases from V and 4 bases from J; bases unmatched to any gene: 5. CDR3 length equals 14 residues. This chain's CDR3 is CASSPSDRGETQYF. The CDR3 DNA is TGCGCCAGCAGTCCTTCGGACAGGGGAGAGACCCAGTACTTC.

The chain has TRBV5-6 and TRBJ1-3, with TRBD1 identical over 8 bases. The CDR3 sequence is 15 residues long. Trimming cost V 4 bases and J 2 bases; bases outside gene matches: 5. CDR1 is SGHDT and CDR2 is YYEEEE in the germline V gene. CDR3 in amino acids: CASSGQGRTGNTIYF. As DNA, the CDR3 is TGTGCCAGCAGCGGACAGGGAAGAACTGGAAACACCATATATTTT.

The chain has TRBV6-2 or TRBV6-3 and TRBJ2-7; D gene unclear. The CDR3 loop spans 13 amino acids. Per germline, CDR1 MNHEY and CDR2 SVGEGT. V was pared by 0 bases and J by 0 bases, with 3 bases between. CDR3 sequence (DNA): TGTGCCAGCAGTTACTCGCGCTCCTACGAGCAGTACTTC. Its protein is CASSYSRSYEQYF.

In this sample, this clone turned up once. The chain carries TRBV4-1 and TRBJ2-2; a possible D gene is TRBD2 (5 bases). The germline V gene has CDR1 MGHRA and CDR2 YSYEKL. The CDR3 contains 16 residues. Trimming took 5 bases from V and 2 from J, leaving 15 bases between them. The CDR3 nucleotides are TGCGCCAGCAGCGGTTTCGGGGTGTCCAACACCGGGGAGCTGTTTTTT. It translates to CASSGFGVSNTGELFF.

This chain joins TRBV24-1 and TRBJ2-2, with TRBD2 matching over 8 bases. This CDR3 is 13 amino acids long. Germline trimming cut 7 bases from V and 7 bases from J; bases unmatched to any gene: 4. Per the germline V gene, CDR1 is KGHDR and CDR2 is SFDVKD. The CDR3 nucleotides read TGTGCCACCAGCACGGCGGGGGGCGGGGAGCTGTTTTTT. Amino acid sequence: CATSTAGGGELFF.

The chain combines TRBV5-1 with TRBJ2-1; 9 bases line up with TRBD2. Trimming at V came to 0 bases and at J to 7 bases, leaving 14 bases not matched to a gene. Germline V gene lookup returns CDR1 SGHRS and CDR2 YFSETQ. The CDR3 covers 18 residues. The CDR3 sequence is CASSLGVLAGGSANEQFF. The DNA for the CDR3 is TGCGCCAGCAGCTTGGGAGTCTTGGCGGGAGGGTCGGCGAATGAGCAGTTCTTC.

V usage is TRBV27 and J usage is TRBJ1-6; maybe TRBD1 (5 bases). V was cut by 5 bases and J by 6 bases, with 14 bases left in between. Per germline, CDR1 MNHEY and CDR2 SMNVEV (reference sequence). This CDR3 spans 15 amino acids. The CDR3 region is CASSLGWGGNSPLHF. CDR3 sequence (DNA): TGTGCCAGCAGTCTAGGGTGGGGGGGTAATTCACCCCTCCACTTT.

CDR3 protein: CAISDRGRAGSYNEQFF. In DNA form, the CDR3 reads TGTGCCATCAGTGACCGCGGGAGAGCGGGCTCCTACAATGAGCAGTTCTTC. The chain links TRBV10-3 to TRBJ2-1; 7 nucleotides line up with TRBD2. Germline V gene lookup returns CDR1 ENHRY and CDR2 SYGVKD. J gave up 0 bases and V 3 bases, and 8 bases lay outside the gene matches. There are 17 residues in the CDR3.

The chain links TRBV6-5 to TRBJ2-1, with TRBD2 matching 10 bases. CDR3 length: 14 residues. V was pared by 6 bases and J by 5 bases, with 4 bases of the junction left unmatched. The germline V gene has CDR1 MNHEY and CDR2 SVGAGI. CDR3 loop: CASSPGLADNEQFF. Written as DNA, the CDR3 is TGTGCCAGCAGCCCAGGACTAGCGGACAATGAGCAGTTCTTC.

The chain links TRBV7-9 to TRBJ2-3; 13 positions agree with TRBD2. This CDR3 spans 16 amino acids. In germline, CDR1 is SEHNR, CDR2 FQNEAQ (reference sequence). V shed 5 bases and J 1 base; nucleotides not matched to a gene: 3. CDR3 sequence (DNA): TGTGCCAGCAGCCGGACTAGCGGGAGTGGCACAGATACGCAGTATTTT. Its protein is CASSRTSGSGTDTQYF.